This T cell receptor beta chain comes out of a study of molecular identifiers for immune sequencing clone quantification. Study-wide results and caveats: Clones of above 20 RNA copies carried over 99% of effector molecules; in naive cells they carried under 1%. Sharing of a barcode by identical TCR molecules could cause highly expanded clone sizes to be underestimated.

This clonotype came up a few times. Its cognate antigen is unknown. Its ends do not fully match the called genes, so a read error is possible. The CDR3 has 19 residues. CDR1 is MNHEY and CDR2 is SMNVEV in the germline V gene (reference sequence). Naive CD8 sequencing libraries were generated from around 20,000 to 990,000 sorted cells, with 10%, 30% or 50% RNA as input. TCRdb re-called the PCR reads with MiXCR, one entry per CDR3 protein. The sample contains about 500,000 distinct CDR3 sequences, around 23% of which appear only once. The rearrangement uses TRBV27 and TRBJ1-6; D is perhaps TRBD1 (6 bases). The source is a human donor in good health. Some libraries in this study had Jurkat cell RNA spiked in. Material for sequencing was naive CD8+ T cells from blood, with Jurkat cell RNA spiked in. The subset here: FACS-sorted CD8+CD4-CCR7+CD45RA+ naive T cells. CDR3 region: CASSLLRGGRSPLNSPLPF. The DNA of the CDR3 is TGTGCCAGCAGTTTACTACGGGGGGGCCGGTCCCCCCTCAATTCACCCCTCCCCTTT.